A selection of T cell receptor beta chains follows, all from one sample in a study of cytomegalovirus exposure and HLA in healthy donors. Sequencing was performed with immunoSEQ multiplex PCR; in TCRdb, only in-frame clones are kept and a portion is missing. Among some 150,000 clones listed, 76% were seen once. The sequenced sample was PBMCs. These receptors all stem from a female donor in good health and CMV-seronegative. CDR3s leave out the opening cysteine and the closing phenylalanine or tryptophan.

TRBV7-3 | ASSFQGIGSPLH
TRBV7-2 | ASSLSAGGLYEQY
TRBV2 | ASRGVFPF
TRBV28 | ASGQGAGETQY
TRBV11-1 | ASNAGELGTEAF
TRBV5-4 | ASSRRSGLFNTETQY
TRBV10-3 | AIRGQGSPKETQY
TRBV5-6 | ASSPITGSYNEQF
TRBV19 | ASSIWGTEAKNIQY
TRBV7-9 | ASSYSGGSGYT
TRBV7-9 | ASSWGSQGGEQY
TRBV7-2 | ASSLAGTPTGELF
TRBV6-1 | ASSGDRASFQGY
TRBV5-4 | ASSSGLAGTYEQY
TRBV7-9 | ASSFPGDRSGQY
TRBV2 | ASSRGADYGYT
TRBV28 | ASSLSPGSSGEQF
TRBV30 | AWSVDRGRNEQY
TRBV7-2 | ASSSLKGVNYGYT
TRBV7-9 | ASSTLGQGVADTQY
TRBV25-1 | ASSEGGQGSTDTQY
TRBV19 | ASSGTGTLQKY
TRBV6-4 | ASSDQPGYGYT
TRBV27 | ASSPTTGSNSPLH